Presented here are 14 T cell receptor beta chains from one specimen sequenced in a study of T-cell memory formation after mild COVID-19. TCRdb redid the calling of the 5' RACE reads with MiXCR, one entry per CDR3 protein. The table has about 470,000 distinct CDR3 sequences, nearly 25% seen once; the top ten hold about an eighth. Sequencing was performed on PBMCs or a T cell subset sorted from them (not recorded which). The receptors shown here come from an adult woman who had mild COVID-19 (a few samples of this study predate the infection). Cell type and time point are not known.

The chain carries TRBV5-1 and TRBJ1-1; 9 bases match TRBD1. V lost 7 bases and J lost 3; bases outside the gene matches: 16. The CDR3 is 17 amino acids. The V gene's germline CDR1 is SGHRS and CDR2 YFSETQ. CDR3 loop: CASGGGQGLGRDTEAFF. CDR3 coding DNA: TGCGCCAGCGGGGGGGGACAGGGCCTAGGGCGTGACACTGAAGCTTTCTTT.

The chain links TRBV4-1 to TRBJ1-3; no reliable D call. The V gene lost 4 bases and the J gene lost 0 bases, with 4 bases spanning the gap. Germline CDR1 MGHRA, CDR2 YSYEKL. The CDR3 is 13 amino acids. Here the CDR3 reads CASSRDSGNTIYF. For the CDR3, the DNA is TGCGCCAGCAGCCGGGACTCTGGAAACACCATATATTTT.

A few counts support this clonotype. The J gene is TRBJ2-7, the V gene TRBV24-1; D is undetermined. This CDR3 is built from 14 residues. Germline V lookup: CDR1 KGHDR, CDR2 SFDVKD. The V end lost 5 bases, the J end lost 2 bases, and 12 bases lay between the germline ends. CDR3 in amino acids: CATSGGQLPYEQYF. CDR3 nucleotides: TGTGCCACCAGTGGGGGTCAGCTCCCCTACGAGCAGTACTTC.

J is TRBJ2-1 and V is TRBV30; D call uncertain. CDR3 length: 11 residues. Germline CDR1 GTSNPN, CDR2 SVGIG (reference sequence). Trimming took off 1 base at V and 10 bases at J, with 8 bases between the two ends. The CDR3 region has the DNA TGTGCCTGGAGTGCCACCTACGAGCAGTTCTTC. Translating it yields CAWSATYEQFF. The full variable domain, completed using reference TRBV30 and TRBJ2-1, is SQTIHQWPATLVQPVGSPLSLECTVEGTSNPNLYWYRQAAGRGLQLLFYSVGIGQISSEVPQNLSASRPQDRQFILSSKKLLLSDSGFYLCAWSATYEQFFGPGTRLTVL.

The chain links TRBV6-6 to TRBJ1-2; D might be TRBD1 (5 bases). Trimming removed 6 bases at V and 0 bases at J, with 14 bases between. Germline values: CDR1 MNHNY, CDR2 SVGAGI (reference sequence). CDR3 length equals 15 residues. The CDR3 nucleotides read TGTGCCAGCAGCCTTCGGGACGTCGCTAACTATGGCTACACCTTC. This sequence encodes CASSLRDVANYGYTF.

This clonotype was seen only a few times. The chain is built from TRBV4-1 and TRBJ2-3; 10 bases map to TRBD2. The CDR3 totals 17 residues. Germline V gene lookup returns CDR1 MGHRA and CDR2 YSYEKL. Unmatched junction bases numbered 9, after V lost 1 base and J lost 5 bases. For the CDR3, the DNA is TGCGCCAGCAGCCAAGGCGGGCTAGCGGGAGTTTTAGATACGCAGTATTTT. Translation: CASSQGGLAGVLDTQYF.

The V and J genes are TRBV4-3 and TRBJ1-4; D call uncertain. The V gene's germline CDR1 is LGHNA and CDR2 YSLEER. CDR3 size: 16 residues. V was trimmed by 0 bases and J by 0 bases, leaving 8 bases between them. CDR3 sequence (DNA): TGCGCCAGCAGCCAAGACGGCGGGGCAACTAATGAAAAACTGTTTTTT. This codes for CASSQDGGATNEKLFF.

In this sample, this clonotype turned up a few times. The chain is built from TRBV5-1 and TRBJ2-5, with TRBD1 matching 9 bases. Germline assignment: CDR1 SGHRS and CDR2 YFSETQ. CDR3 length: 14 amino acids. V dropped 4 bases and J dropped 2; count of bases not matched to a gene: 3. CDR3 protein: CASSRDREQETQYF. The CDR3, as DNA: TGCGCCAGCAGCCGGGACAGGGAACAAGAGACCCAGTACTTC.

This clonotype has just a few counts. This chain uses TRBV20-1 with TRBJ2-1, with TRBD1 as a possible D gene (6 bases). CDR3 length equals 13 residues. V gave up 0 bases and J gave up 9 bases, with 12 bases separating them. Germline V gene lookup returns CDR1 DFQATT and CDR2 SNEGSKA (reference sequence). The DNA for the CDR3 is TGCAGTGCTAGAGACCCAAGGACAGCTGAGCAGTTCTTC. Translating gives CSARDPRTAEQFF.

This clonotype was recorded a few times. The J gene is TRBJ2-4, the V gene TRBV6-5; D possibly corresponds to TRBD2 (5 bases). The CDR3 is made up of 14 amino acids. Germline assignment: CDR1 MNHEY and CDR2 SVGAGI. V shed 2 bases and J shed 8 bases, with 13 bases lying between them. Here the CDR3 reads CASSYRSTGYIQYF. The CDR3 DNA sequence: TGTGCCAGCAGTTACCGATCCACGGGGTACATTCAGTACTTC.

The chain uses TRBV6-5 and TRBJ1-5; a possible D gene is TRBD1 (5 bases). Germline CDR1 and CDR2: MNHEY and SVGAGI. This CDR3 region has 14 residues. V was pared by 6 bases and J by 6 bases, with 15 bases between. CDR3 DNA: TGTGCCAGCAGCTCCATGGGGGGTAGTCAGCCCCAGCATTTT. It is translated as CASSSMGGSQPQHF.

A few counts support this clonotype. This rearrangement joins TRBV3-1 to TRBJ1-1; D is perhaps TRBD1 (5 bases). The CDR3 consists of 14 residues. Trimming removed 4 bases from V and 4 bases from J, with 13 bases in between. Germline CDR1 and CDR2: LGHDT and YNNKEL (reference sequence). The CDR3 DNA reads TGTGCCAGCAGCCTTACAGGTCAGAGCACTGAAGCTTTCTTT. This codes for CASSLTGQSTEAFF.

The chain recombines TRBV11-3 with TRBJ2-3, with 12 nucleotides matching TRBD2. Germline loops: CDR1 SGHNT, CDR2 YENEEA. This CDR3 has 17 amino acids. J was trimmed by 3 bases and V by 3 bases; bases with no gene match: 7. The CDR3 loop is CASSLPPLAGGTDTQYF. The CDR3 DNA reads TGTGCCAGCAGCTTGCCCCCGCTAGCGGGAGGGACAGATACGCAGTATTTT.

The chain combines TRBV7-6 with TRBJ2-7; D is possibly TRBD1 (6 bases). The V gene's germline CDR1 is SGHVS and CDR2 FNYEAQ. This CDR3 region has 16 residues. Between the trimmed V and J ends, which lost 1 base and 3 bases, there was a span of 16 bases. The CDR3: CASSLGSGRGNYEQYF. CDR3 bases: TGTGCCAGCAGCTTAGGATCGGGCAGGGGAAACTACGAGCAGTACTTC.